This TCR beta chain was found in a study of STAT5B mutations in CD4+ large granular lymphocyte leukemia. General study points: Compared with healthy controls (2/35), patient top clones favored TRBV06 (8/27). Higher CD4+ than CD8+ T-LGLL clonality might reflect small sample size. Main leukemic clonotypes were patient-specific, but 25% appeared at low frequency elsewhere.

The method was immunoSEQ multiplex PCR; TCRdb's version includes in-frame clones alone and lacks a portion of them. This repertoire shows some 30,000 clones, 70% to 80% found once; its top ten account for about 0.45%. For this clone: Its antigen is unidentified.

The CDR3 totals 15 residues. Germline lookup yields CDR1 SNHLY and CDR2 FYNNEI. The V and J ends lost 5 bases and 7 bases, in that order; junction bases with no gene match: 9. The sequence was collected from a human donor in good health. Input material: CD4+ T cells from blood buffy coats. The chain is built from TRBV2 and TRBJ2-1, with 9 bases lining up with TRBD1. For the CDR3, the DNA is TGTGCCAGCAGTCAAACAGGGGGCGCGAGGAATGAGCAGTTCTTC. It specifies CASSQTGGARNEQFF.